This TCR beta chain comes out of a study of blood T cell repertoires in COVID-19 (dated by TCRdb to 2020 to 2021). General notes on the study: Collaborator samples came from the United States, Italy and Spain and covered acute and convalescent phases of COVID-19. The dataset comprised deeply sampled blood TCRbeta repertoires from subjects exposed to, actively infected with, or recovered from COVID-19. Nearly every sample came with metadata listing a de-identified subject ID, COVID-19 status, age in years and sex. The repertoires were released in a freely available public database meant as a resource for research on the immune response to SARS-CoV-2. Where available, HLA class I and class II types were taken from metadata supplied by the sample provider and were not determined by assay-based typing. The material from the prospective study consisted of cDNA or gDNA derived from T cells, B-cell-depleted T cells, or PBMCs. Samples came from the ongoing ImmuneRACE study (first 160 participants) plus 1,254 subjects from 6 global collaborators. The research as a whole found: Clinical and demographic metadata were provided uncurated, with the amount varying by source and participant.

The immunoSEQ Assay, a bias-controlled multiplex PCR, was used to amplify TCRbeta CDR3 regions from genomic DNA. In the authors' own workflow: Within the assay, amplification of reference gene primers was used to estimate how many nucleated cells each sample contained. To quantify the absolute abundance of each unique TCRbeta CDR3 rearrangement, sequence reads were collapsed and filtered. Productive Simpson clonality was computed per sample as the square root of Simpson's diversity index over productive rearrangements. TCRdb holds this immuneACCESS table with in-frame rearrangements only. Some clones are missing; in checked studies, unresolved V genes explain under half, and the rest has no known cause. D and trimming were read from the DNA, whereas the V and J calls and clone size are those reported in that table. This sample holds more than 110,000 clones; roughly 80% were observed only once. Approximately 5% of the sample is in the top ten clones.

Participants in the prospective study were aged about 18 to 90 years, lived in 20 to 25 United States geographic areas, and enrolled through a virtual design. To assign participants to cohorts, the prospective study relied on clinical history that participants themselves reported in a screening survey and a study questionnaire. In the prospective study, mobile phlebotomists collected whole blood, serum and a nasopharyngeal or oropharyngeal swab from each participant. Prospective study participants could optionally give additional blood draws and questionnaires over a roughly two-month period. Blood samples from the prospective study were shipped frozen or at room temperature prior to DNA extraction. CDR1 and CDR2 are drawn from the germline V gene: SGHAT, FQNNGV. Inclusive of the bounding cysteine and phenylalanine, the CDR3 is 15 residues long. Only CDR3 DNA remains: 45 bases, in frame from the first base. V is cut back by 5 bases and J by 5 bases, with 10 bases in the junction unmatched.

This clone has a single count. The antigen this receptor binds is unknown. Base-call qualities are not available, and no considerably larger clone is one nucleotide away. The V gene is TRBV11-2 and the J gene is TRBJ2-7; 9 junctional bases match TRBD1. Material for sequencing was PBMCs or T cells enriched from blood (not recorded which). The receptor was derived from a man in his forties with acute COVID-19. The CDR3 here reads CASSTTAGTGNEQYF. Read as DNA, the sequence is TGTGCCAGCAGCACCACTGCCGGGACAGGGAACGAGCAGTACTTC.